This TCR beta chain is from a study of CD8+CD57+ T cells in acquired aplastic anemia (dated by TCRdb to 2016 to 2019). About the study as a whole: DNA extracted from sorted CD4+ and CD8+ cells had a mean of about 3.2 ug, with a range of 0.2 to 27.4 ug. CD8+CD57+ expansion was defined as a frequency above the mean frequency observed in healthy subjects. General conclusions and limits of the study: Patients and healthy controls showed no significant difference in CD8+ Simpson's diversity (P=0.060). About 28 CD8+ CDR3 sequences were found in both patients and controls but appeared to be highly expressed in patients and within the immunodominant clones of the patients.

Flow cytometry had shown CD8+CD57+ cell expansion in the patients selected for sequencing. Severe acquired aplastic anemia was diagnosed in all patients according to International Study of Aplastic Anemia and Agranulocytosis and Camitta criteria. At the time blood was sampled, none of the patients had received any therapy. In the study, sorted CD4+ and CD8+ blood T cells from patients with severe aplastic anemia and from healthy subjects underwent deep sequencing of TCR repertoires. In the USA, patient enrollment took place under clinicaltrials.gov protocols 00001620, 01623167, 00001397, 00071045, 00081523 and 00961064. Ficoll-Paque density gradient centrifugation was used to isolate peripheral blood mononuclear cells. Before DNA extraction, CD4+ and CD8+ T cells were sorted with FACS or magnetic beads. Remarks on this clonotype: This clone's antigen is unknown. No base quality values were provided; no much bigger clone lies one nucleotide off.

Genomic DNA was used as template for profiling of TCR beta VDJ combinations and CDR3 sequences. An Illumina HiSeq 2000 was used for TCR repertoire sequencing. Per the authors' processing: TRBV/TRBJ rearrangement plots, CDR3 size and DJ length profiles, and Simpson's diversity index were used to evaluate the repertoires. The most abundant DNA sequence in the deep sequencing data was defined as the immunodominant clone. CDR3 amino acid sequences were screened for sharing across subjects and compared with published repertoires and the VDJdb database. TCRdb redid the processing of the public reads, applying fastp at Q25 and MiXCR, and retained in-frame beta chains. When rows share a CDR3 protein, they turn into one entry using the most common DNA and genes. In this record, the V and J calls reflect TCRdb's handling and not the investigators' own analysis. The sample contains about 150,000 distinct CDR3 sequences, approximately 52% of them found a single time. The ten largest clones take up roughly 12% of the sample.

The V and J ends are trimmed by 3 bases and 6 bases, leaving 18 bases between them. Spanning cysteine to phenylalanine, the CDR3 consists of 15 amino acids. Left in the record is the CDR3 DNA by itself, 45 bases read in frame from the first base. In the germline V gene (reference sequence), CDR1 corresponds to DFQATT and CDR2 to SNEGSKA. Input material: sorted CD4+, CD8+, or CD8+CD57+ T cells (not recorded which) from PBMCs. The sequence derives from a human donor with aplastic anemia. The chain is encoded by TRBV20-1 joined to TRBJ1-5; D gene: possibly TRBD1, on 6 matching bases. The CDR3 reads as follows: CSARSRQVLGQPQHF. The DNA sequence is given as TGCAGTGCTAGGTCCCGACAGGTACTGGGTCAGCCCCAGCATTTT.